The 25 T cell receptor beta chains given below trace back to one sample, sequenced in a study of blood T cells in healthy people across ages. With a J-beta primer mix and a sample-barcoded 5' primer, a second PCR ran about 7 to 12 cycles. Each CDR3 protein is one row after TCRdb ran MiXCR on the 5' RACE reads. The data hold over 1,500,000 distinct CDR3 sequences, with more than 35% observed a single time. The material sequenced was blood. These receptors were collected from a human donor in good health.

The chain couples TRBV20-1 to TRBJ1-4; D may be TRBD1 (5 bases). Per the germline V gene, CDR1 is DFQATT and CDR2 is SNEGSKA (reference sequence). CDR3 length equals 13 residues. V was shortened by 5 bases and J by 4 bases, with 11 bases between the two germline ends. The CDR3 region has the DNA TGCAGTGCTCTCGACAGCGGTAATGAAAAACTGTTTTTT. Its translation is CSALDSGNEKLFF.

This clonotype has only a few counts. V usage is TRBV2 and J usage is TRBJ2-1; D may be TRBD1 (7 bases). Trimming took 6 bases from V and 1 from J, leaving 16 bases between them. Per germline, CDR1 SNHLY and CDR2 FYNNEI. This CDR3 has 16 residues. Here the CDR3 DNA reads TGTGCCAGCAGGGCCCCCAGGGGGGCATCCTACAATGAGCAGTTCTTC. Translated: CASRAPRGASYNEQFF.

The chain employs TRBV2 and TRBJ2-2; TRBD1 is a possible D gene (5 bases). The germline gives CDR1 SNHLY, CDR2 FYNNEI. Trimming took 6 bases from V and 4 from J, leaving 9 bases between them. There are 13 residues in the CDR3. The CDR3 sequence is CASSRQSTGELFF. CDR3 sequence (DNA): TGTGCCAGCAGCCGACAGTCCACCGGGGAGCTGTTTTTT.

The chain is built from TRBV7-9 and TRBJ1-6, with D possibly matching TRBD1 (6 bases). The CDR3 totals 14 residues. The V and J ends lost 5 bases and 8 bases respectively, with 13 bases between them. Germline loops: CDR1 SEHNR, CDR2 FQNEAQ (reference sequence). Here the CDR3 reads CASSPLNRDSPLHF. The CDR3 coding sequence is TGTGCCAGCAGCCCCCTTAACAGGGATTCACCCCTCCACTTT.

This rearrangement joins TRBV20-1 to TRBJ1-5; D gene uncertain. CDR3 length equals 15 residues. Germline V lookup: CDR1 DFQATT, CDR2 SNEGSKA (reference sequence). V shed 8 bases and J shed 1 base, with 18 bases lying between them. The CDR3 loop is CSLFPRHLSNQPQHF. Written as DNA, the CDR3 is TGCAGTCTATTCCCGCGACACCTCAGCAATCAGCCCCAGCATTTT.

The CDR3 coding sequence is TGCGCCAGCAGCCGACTAGCGGGGGGACATACTAGCACAGATACGCAGTATTTT. Amino acids: CASSRLAGGHTSTDTQYF. The V call is TRBV10-2, the J call TRBJ2-3; 13 bases fit TRBD2. CDR3 size: 18 residues. V was pared by 6 bases and J by 0 bases, with 9 bases of the junction left unmatched. Germline V gene sequence: CDR1 WSHSY, CDR2 SAAADI.

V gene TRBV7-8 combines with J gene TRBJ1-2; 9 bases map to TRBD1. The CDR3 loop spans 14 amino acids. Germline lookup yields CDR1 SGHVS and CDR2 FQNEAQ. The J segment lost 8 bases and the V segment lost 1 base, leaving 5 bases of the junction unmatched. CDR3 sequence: CASSLVTGGVGYTF. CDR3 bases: TGTGCCAGCAGCTTAGTAACAGGGGGCGTGGGCTACACCTTC.

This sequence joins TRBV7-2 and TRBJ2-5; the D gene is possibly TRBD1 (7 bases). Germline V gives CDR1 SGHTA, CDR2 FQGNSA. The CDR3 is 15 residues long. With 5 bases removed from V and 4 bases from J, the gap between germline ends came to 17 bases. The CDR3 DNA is TGTGCCAGCAGCCGATCCTACAGGGGAGGAGAGACCCAGTACTTC. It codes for CASSRSYRGGETQYF. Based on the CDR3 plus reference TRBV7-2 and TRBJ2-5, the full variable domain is GAGVSQSPSNKVTEKGKDVELRCDPISGHTALYWYRQSLGQGLEFLIYFQGNSAPDKSGLPSDRFSAERTGGSVSTLTIQRTQQEDSAVYLCASSRSYRGGETQYFGPGTRLLVL.

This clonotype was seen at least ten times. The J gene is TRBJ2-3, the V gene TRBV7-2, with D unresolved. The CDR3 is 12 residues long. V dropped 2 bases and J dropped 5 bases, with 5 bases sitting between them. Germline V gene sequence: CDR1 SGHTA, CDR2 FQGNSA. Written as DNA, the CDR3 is TGTGCCAGCAGCTTAATGAGAGATACGCAGTATTTT. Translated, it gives CASSLMRDTQYF.

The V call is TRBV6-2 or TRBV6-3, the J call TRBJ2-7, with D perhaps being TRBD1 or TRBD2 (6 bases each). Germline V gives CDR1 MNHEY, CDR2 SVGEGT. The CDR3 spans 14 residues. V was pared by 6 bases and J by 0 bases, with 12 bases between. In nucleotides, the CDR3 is TGTGCCAGCAGATCCGGGGGCCCCTCCTACGAGCAGTACTTC. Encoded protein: CASRSGGPSYEQYF.

The CDR3 sequence is CATSMTDTQYF. The CDR3 DNA reads as TGTGCCACGAGCATGACAGATACGCAGTATTTT. V gene TRBV6-2 or TRBV6-3 combines with J gene TRBJ2-3; D ambiguous. The V gene lost 10 bases and the J gene lost 3 bases, with 8 bases spanning the gap. Germline V CDR1 and CDR2: MNHEY, SVGEGT. This CDR3 has 11 amino acids.

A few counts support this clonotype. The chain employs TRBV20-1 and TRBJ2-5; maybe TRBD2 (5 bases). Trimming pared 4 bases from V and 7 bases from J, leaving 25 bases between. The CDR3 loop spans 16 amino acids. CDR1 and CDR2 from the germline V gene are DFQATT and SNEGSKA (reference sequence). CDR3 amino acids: CSAKLPGRAFRGTQYF. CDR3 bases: TGCAGTGCTAAGCTTCCCGGGCGCGCTTTCCGGGGGACCCAGTACTTC.

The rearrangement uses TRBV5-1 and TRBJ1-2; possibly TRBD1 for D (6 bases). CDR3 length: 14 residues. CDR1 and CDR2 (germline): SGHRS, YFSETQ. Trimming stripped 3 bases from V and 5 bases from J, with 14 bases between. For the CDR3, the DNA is TGCGCCAGCAGCTCGGAGGACAGCAGTTATGGCTACACCTTC. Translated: CASSSEDSSYGYTF.

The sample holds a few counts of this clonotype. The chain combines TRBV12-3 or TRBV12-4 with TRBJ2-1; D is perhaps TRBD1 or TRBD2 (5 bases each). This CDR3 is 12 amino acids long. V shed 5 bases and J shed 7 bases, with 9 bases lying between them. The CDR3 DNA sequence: TGTGCCAGCAGTGACGGGGCTAATGAGCAGTTCTTC. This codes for CASSDGANEQFF.

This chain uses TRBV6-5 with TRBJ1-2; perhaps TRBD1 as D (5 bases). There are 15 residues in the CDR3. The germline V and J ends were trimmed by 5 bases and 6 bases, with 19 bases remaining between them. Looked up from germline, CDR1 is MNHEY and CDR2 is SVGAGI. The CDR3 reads CASSPSLGAGHGYTF. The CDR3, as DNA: TGTGCCAGCAGTCCGAGTCTGGGAGCGGGGCATGGCTACACCTTC.

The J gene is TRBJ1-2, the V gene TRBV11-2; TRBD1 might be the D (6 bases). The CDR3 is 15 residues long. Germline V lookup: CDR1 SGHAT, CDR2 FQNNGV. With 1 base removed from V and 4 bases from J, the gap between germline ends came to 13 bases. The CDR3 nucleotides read TGTGCCAGCAGCTTAGGACAGGAGGGAAGCTATGGCTACACCTTC. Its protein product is CASSLGQEGSYGYTF.

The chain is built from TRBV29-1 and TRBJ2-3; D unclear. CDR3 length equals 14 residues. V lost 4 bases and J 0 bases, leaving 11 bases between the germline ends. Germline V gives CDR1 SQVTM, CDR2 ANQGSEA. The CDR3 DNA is TGCAGCGTTGTGGGTTTAACTAGCACAGATACGCAGTATTTT. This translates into CSVVGLTSTDTQYF.

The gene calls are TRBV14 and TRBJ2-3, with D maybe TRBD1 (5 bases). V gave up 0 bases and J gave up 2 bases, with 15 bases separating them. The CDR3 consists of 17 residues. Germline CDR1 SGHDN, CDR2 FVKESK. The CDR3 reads CASSQDLGRALTDTQYF. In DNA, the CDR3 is TGTGCCAGCAGCCAAGATCTAGGCAGGGCCCTCACAGATACGCAGTATTTT. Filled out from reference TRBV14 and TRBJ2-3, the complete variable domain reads EAGVTQFPSHSVIEKGQTVTLRCDPISGHDNLYWYRRVMGKEIKFLLHFVKESKQDESGMPNNRFLAERTGGTYSTLKVQPAELEDSGVYFCASSQDLGRALTDTQYFGPGTRLTVL.

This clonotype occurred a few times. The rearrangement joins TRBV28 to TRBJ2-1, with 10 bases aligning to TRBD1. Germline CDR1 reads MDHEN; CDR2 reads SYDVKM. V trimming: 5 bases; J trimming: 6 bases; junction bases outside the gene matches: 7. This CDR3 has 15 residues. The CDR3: CASSPGGTGVNEQFF. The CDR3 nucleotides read TGTGCCAGCAGTCCTGGGGGGACAGGGGTCAATGAGCAGTTCTTC.

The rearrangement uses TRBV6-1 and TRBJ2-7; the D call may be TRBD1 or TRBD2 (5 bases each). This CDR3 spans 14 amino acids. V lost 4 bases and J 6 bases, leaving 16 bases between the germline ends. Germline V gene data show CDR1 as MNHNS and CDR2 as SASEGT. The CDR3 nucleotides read TGTGCCAGCAGTGGGTTGGGGCCCCGGGGCGAGCAGTACTTC. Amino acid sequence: CASSGLGPRGEQYF.

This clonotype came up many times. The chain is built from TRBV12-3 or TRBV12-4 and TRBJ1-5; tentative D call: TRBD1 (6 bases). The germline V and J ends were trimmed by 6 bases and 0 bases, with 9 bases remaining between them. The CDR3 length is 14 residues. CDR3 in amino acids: CASSQQGSNQPQHF. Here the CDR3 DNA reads TGTGCCAGCAGCCAACAGGGTAGCAATCAGCCCCAGCATTTT.

As DNA, the CDR3 is TGTGCCAGCAGTGAAATCATGAGCTCCTACAATGAGCAGTTCTTC. This translates into CASSEIMSSYNEQFF. The chain employs TRBV25-1 and TRBJ2-1; no definite D call. Trimming shortened V by 2 bases and J by 0 bases, and 8 bases separated the two germline ends. The CDR3 is made up of 15 amino acids. CDR1 and CDR2 from the germline V gene are MGHDK and SYGVNS.

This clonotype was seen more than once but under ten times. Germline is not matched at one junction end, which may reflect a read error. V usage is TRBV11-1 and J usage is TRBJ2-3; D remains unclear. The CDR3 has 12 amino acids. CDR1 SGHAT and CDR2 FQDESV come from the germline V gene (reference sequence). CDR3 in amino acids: CTSSLGTDTQYF. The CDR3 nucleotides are TGTACCAGCAGCTTAGGGACAGATACGCAGTATTTT.

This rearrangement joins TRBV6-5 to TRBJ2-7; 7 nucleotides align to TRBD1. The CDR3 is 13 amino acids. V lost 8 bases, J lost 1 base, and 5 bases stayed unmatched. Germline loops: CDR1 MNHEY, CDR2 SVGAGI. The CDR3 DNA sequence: TGTGCCAGCTGCGAGGGGGCTTCCTACGAGCAGTACTTC. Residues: CASCEGASYEQYF.

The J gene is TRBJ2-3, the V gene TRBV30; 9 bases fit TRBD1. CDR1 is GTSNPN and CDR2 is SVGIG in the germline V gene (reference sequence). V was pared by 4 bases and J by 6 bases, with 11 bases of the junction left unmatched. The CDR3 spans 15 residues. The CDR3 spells CAWNDRTGARDTQYF. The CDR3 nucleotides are TGTGCCTGGAATGATAGGACAGGGGCACGCGATACGCAGTATTTT.